Following are 14 T cell receptor beta chains from one sample sequenced in a study of T cells after yellow fever vaccination. TCRdb analysed the 5' RACE reads with MiXCR anew, one entry per CDR3 protein. Of some 110,000 distinct CDR3 sequences in the sample, more than 5.5% were seen once. The sample here was CD4+ T cells sorted from PBMCs, taken approximately 47 days after the first yellow fever vaccination. These receptors were collected from a man between 18 and 35 years old who received the YFV17D yellow fever vaccine.

This clonotype was recorded at least ten times. The rearrangement links TRBV7-2 to TRBJ2-4; no reliable D call. V gave up 0 bases and J gave up 8 bases, with 11 bases separating them. Per germline, CDR1 SGHTA and CDR2 FQGNSA. CDR3 size: 14 residues. The CDR3 region is CASSLAGPRDIQYF. CDR3 nucleotides: TGTGCCAGCAGCTTAGCAGGCCCTCGGGACATTCAGTACTTC.

On this clonotype itself: A read error is possible here, since a much larger clone lies one base away. The chain joins TRBV4-1 to TRBJ2-2, with D perhaps TRBD1 (5 bases). Germline CDR1 is MGHRA and CDR2 is YSYEKL. The CDR3 length is 16 residues. In DNA form, the CDR3 reads TGCGACAGCAGTCCTCAAAGGGGAAGGGACACCGGGGAGCTGTTTTTT. Translation: CDSSPQRGRDTGELFF.

The chain combines TRBV3-1 with TRBJ2-7; no definite D call. This CDR3 spans 16 amino acids. The germline CDR1 and CDR2 sequences are LGHDT and YNNKEL (reference sequence). Between the trimmed V and J ends, which lost 1 base and 3 bases, there was a span of 16 bases. Here the CDR3 reads CASSQAPGRRGYEQYF. CDR3 in DNA: TGTGCCAGCAGCCAAGCCCCCGGCAGGCGCGGCTACGAGCAGTACTTC.

This clonotype was picked up many times. This sequence joins TRBV24-1 and TRBJ2-1; D is tentatively TRBD1 or TRBD2 (5 bases each). In germline, CDR1 is KGHDR, CDR2 SFDVKD. Trimming cost V 4 bases and J 12 bases, with 18 bases left between them. The CDR3 sequence is 14 residues long. The CDR3 DNA reads TGTGCCACCAGTGACCAAACGACGGGGCAGGGGCAGTTCTTC. Translated, it gives CATSDQTTGQGQFF.

This clonotype showed up many times. V is TRBV4-2 and J is TRBJ2-1; 9 bases map to TRBD2. Trimming at V came to 6 bases and at J to 6 bases, leaving 9 bases not matched to a gene. The V gene's germline CDR1 is LGHNA and CDR2 YNFKEQ. CDR3 length equals 15 residues. The CDR3 coding sequence is TGTGCCAGCAGGCCGGCTAGCGGGGTGGTCAATGAGCAGTTCTTC. Protein sequence: CASRPASGVVNEQFF.

The V and J genes are TRBV5-6 and TRBJ2-6; D call uncertain. CDR1 SGHDT and CDR2 YYEEEE come from the germline V gene. The length of the CDR3 is 11 residues. V lost 7 bases and J 7 bases, leaving 6 bases between the germline ends. The CDR3 region is CASSRANVLTF. The CDR3 DNA follows: TGTGCCAGCTCCCGAGCCAACGTCCTGACTTTC.

V and J are TRBV19 and TRBJ2-1; maybe TRBD2 (6 bases). The V gene lost 0 bases and the J gene lost 3 bases, with 9 bases spanning the gap. This CDR3 comprises 15 residues. Looked up from germline, CDR1 is LNHDA and CDR2 is SQIVND (reference sequence). The CDR3 reads CASSIEISGYNEQFF. The CDR3, as DNA: TGTGCCAGTAGTATAGAAATTAGCGGCTACAATGAGCAGTTCTTC.

Ten or more counts support this clonotype. The chain employs TRBV6-6 and TRBJ1-2; a possible D gene is TRBD1 (5 bases). CDR1 and CDR2 from the germline V gene are MNHNY and SVGAGI (reference sequence). V lost 10 bases and J 5 bases, leaving 17 bases between the germline ends. The length of the CDR3 is 13 residues. The CDR3 DNA follows: TGTGCCATCCGGACACGAGGATTTTATGGCTACACCTTC. Translating gives CAIRTRGFYGYTF.

The gene calls are TRBV7-2 and TRBJ2-5; D possibly matches TRBD1 or TRBD2 (6 bases each). V lost 1 base to trimming and J lost 5 bases, with 17 bases between them. The CDR3 loop spans 16 amino acids. CDR1 is SGHTA and CDR2 is FQGNSA in the germline V gene. CDR3 loop: CASSLVLFGGRETQYF. For the CDR3, the DNA is TGTGCCAGCAGCTTAGTACTATTCGGGGGCCGTGAGACCCAGTACTTC.

The table lists this clonotype with many counts. This chain connects TRBV6-1 to TRBJ2-2, with D perhaps matching TRBD1 (5 bases). V gave up 6 bases and J gave up 5 bases, with 13 bases separating them. The germline gives CDR1 MNHNS, CDR2 SASEGT. CDR3 length: 14 amino acids. CDR3 protein: CASSPNYRTGELFF. DNA for the CDR3: TGTGCCAGCAGCCCCAACTACAGGACCGGGGAGCTGTTTTTT.

This clonotype was seen at least ten times. The chain couples TRBV20-1 to TRBJ1-5, with TRBD1 as a possible D gene (5 bases). Germline values: CDR1 DFQATT, CDR2 SNEGSKA (reference sequence). CDR3 size: 17 residues. Trimming removed 0 bases from V and 2 bases from J, with 17 bases in between. The CDR3, as DNA: TGCAGTGCTAGAGATTGGGTGGGGGATGGTGGCAATCAGCCCCAGCATTTT. This codes for CSARDWVGDGGNQPQHF.

This clonotype has a handful of counts. The chain has TRBV3-1 and TRBJ2-5; 7 bases match TRBD1. Germline CDR1 and CDR2: LGHDT and YNNKEL (reference sequence). The V and J ends lost 8 bases and 5 bases, in that order; junction bases with no gene match: 8. This CDR3 spans 13 amino acids. The DNA for the CDR3 is TGTGCCAGCTGTAACAGGGGCGGGGAGACCCAGTACTTC. Translation gives CASCNRGGETQYF.

This clonotype has a count of ten or more. Here the CDR3 DNA reads TGCAGTGCTAGTTTCGCCTCGGGGTCCGGGGAGCTGTTTTTT. Amino acid sequence: CSASFASGSGELFF. The rearrangement links TRBV20-1 to TRBJ2-2; weak D call: TRBD2 (5 bases). The CDR3 loop spans 14 amino acids. Per germline, CDR1 DFQATT and CDR2 SNEGSKA (reference sequence). Trimming removed 3 bases at V and 6 bases at J, with 14 bases between.

This clonotype was counted many times. This chain connects TRBV12-3 or TRBV12-4 to TRBJ2-6, with a tentative D call TRBD2 (7 bases). The CDR3 loop spans 15 amino acids. The ends were cut back, 7 bases at V and 2 bases at J, with 12 bases in the middle. CDR3 amino acids: CASTFGGPGANVLTF. The CDR3 region has the DNA TGTGCCAGCACTTTCGGGGGGCCTGGGGCCAACGTCCTGACTTTC.